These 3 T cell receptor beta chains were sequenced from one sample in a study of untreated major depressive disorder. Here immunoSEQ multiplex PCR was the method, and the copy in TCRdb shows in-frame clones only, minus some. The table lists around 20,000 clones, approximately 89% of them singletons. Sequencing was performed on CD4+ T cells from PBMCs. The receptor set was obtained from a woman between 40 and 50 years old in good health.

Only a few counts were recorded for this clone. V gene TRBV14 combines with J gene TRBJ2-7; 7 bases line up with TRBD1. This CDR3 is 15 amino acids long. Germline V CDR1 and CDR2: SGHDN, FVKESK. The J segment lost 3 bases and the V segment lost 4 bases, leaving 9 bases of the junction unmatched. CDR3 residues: CASSPRQGAHYEQYF. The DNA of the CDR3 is TGTGCCAGCAGCCCAAGACAGGGAGCCCACTACGAGCAGTACTTC.

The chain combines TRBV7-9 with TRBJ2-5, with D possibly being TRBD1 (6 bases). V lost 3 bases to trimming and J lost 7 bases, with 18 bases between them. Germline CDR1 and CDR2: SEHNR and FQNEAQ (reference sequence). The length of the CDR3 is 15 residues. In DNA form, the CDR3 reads TGTGCCAGCAGCTTTGAGGGCAGGGGAGAAGGGACCCAGTACTTC. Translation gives CASSFEGRGEGTQYF.

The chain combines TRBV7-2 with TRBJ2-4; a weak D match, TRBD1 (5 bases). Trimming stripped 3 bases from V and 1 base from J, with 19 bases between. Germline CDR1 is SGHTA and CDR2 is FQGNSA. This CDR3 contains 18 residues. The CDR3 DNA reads TGTGCCAGCAGCTTTTCGATTAAGACAGCACGCGCCAAAAACATTCAGTACTTC. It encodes CASSFSIKTARAKNIQYF.